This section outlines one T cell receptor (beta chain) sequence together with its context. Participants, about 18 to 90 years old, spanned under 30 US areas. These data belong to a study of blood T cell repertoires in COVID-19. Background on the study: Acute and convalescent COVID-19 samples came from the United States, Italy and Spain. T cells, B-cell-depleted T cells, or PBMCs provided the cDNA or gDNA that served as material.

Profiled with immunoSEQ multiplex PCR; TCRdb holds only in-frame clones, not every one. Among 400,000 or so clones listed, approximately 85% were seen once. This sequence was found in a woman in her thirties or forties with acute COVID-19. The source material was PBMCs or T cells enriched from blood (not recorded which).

The chain's CDR3 is CASSAFSGGRTDTQYF. CDR3 in DNA: TGCGCCAGCAGCGCATTTAGCGGGGGCCGGACAGATACGCAGTATTTT. The chain carries TRBV5-1 and TRBJ2-3; 9 bases are a match to TRBD2. Per the germline V gene, CDR1 is SGHRS and CDR2 is YFSETQ. V lost 4 bases and J lost 3; bases outside the gene matches: 9. This CDR3 region has 16 residues.